The clone carrying this TCR beta chain came up a few times. Its antigen remains unidentified. The sample originates from a study of shared clonotypes between healthy human individuals. Looking at the study overall: A couple of women and three men aged 18 to 49 served as donors. CD4 naive and CD4 memory each took three plates per donor, while CD8 naive took two and CD8 memory one. Study-level results: Relative to memory subsets, naive subsets generally showed larger estimated richness.

Clones were sequenced by immunoSEQ multiplex PCR, and TCRdb holds only the in-frame ones, with some missing. The data contain millions of clones, roughly 92% of them singletons. The sample taken for sequencing was naive CD4+ T cells sorted from blood. Subset denoted: CD45RA+ positively selected. The receptor's source is a man aged 18 to 35 in good health.

The CDR3: CASSQEVWVMAFF. DNA for the CDR3: TGCGCCAGCAGCCAAGAAGTATGGGTTATGGCTTTCTTT. The chain joins TRBV4-3 to TRBJ1-1; D uncertain. Per the germline V gene, CDR1 is LGHNA and CDR2 is YSLEER. V was trimmed by 0 bases and J by 11 bases, leaving 13 bases between them. The CDR3 runs 13 residues.